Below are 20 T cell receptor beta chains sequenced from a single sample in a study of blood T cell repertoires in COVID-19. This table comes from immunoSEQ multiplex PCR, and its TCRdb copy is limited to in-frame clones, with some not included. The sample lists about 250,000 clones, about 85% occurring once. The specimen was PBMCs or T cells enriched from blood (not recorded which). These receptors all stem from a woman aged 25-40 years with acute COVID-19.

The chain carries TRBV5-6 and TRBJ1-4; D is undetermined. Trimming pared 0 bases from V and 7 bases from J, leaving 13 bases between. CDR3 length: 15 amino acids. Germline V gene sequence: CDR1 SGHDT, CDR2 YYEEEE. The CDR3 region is CASSLARIGGEKLFF. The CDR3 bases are TGTGCCAGCAGCTTGGCCCGGATTGGAGGTGAAAAACTGTTTTTT.

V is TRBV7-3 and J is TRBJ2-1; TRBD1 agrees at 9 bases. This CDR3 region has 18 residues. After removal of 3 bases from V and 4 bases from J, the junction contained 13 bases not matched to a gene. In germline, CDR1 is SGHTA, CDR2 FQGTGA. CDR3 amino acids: CASSLLKAGQGAYNEQFF. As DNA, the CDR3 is TGTGCCAGCAGCTTGTTAAAGGCGGGACAGGGAGCTTACAATGAGCAGTTCTTC.

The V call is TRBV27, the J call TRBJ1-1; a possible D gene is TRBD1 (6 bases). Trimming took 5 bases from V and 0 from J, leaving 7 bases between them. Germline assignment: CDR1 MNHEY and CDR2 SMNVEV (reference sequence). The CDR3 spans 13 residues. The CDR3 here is CASSQGLNTEAFF. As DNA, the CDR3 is TGTGCCAGCAGTCAGGGGTTGAACACTGAAGCTTTCTTT.

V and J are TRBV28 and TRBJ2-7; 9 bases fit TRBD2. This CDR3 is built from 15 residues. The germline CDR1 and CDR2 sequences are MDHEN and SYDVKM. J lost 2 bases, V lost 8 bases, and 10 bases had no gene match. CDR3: CASLPPAGGPYEQYF. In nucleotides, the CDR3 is TGTGCCAGCCTCCCCCCCGCGGGAGGGCCCTACGAGCAGTACTTC.

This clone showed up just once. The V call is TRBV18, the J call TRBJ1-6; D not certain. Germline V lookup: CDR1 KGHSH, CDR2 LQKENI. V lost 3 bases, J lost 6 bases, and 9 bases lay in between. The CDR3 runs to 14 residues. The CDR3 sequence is CASSPREVNSPLHF. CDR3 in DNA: TGTGCCAGCTCACCCCGGGAGGTTAATTCACCCCTCCACTTT.

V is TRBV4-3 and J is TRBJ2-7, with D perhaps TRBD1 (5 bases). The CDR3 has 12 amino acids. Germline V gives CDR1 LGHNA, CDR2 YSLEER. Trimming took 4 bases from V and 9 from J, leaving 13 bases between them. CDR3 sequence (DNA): TGCGCCAGCAGCCGAGGACAAACCGGGCAGTACTTC. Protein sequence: CASSRGQTGQYF.

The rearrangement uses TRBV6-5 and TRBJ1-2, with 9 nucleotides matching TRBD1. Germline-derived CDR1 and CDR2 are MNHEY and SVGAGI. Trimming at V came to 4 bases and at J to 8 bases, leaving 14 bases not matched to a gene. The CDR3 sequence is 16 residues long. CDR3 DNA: TGTGCCAGCAGTTGGGACAGGGCTGGCCAGAACGGGGGCTACACCTTC. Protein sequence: CASSWDRAGQNGGYTF.

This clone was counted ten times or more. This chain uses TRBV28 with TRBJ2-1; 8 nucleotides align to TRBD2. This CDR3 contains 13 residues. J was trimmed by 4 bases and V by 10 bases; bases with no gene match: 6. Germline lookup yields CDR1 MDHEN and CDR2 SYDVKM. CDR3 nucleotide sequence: TGTGCCATACTAGCGGCGGATTACAATGAGCAGTTCTTC. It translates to CAILAADYNEQFF. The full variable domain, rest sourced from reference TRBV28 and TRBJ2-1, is DVKVTQSSRYLVKRTGEKVFLECVQDMDHENMFWYRQDPGLGLRLIYFSYDVKMKEKGDIPEGYSVSREKKERFSLILESASTNQTSMYLCAILAADYNEQFFGPGTRLTVL.

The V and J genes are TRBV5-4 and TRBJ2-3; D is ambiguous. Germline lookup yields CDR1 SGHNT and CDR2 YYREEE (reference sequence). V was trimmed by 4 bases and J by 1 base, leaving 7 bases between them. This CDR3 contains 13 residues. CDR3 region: CASSAAGTDTQYF. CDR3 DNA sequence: TGTGCCAGCAGCGCTGCGGGCACAGATACGCAGTATTTT.

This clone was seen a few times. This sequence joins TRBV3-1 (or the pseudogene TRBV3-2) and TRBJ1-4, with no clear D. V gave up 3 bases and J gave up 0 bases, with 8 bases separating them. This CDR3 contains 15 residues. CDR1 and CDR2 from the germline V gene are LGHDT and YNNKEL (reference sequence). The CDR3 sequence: CASSQYFATNEKLFF. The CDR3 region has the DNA TGTGCCAGCAGCCAGTACTTTGCAACTAATGAAAAACTGTTTTTT.

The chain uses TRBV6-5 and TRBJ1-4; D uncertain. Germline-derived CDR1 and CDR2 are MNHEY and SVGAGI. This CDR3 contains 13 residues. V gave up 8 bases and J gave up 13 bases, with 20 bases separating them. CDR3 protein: CASAPDGLGRLFF. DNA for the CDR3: TGTGCCAGCGCTCCTGACGGCCTAGGGAGACTGTTTTTT.

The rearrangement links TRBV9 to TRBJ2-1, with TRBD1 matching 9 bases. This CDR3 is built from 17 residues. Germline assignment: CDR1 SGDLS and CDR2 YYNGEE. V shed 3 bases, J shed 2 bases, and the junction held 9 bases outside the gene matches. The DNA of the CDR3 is TGTGCCAGCAGCGCCGGATCCCGGGACAGGGCCTACAATGAGCAGTTCTTC. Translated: CASSAGSRDRAYNEQFF.

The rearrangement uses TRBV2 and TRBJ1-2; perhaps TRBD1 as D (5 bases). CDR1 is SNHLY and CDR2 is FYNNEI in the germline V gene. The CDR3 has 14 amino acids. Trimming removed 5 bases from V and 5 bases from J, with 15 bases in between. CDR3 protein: CASSQLDSGYGYTF. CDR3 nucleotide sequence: TGTGCCAGCAGTCAGTTAGACAGTGGGTATGGCTACACCTTC.

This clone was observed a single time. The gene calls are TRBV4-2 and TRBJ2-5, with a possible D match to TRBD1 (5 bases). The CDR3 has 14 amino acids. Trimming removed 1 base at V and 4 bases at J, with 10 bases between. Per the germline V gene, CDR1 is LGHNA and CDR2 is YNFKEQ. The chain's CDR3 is CASSQVTGVETQYF. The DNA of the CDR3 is TGTGCCAGCAGCCAAGTAACAGGTGTAGAGACCCAGTACTTC.

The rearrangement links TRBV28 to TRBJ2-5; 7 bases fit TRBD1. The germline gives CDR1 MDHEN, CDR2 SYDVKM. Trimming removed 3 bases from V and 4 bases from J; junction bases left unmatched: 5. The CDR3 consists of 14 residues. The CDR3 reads CASSFPGGGETQYF. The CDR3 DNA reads TGTGCCAGCAGTTTCCCAGGGGGTGGAGAGACCCAGTACTTC.

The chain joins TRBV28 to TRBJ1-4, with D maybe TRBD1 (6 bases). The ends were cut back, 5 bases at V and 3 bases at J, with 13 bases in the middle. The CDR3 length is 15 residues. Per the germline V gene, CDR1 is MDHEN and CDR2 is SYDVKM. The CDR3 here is CASSAQGFANEKLFF. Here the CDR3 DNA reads TGTGCCAGCAGTGCCCAGGGGTTTGCTAATGAAAAACTGTTTTTT.

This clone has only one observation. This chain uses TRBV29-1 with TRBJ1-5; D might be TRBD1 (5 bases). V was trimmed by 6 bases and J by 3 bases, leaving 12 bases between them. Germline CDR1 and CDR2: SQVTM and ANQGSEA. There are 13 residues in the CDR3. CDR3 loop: CSVKAGVNQPQHF. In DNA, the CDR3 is TGCAGCGTAAAGGCGGGGGTCAATCAGCCCCAGCATTTT.

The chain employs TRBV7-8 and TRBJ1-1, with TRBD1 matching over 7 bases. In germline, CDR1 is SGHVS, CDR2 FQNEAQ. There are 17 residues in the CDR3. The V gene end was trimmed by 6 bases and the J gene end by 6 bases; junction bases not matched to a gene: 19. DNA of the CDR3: TGTGCCAGCAGTCGACCGGAGTCAGGGGGACCAGGCCCTGAAGCTTTCTTT. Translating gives CASSRPESGGPGPEAFF.

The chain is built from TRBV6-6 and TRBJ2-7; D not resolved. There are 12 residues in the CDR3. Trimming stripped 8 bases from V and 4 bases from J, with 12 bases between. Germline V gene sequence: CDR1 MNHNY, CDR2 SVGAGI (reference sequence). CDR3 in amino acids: CASRGGLYEQYF. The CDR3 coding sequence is TGTGCCAGCCGAGGTGGGTTGTACGAGCAGTACTTC.

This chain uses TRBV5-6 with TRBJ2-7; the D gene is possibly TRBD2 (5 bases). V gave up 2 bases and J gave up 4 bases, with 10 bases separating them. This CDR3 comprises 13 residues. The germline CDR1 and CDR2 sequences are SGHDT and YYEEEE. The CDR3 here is CASSLGGVYEQYF. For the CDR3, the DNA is TGTGCCAGCAGCTTAGGAGGTGTGTACGAGCAGTACTTC.